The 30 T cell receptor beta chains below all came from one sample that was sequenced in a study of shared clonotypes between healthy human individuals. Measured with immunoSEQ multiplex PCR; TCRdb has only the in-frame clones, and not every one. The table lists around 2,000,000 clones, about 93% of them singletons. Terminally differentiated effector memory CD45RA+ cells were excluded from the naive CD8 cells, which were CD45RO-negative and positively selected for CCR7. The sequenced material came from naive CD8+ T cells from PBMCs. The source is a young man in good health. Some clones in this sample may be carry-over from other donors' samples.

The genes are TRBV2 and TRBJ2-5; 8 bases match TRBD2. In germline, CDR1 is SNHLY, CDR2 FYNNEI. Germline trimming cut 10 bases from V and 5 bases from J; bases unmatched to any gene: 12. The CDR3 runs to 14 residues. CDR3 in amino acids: CATWPGTRTETQYF. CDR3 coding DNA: TGTGCCACGTGGCCAGGGACTAGAACGGAGACCCAGTACTTC.

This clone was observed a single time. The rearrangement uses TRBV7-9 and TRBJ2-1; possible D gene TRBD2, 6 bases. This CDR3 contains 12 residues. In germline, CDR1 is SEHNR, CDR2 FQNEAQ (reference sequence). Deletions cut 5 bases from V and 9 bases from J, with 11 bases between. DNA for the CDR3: TGTGCCAGCAGCCCGGGACTTTTTGAGCAGTTCTTC. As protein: CASSPGLFEQFF.

The CDR3, as DNA: TGTGCCAGCAGCCAAACCCGACTAGCAGGGGCCGGGGAGCTGTTTTTT. Its translation: CASSQTRLAGAGELFF. This chain uses TRBV14 with TRBJ2-2; D perhaps matches TRBD2 (7 bases). There are 16 residues in the CDR3. With 2 bases removed from V and 6 bases from J, the gap between germline ends came to 16 bases. The germline CDR1 and CDR2 sequences are SGHDN and FVKESK.

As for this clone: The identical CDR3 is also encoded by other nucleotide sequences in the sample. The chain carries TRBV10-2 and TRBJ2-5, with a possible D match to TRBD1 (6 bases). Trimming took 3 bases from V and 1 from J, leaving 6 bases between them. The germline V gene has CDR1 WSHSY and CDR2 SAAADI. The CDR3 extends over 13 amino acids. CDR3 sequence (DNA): TGCGCCAGCAGTGACAGGGGCCAAGAGACCCAGTACTTC. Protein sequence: CASSDRGQETQYF.

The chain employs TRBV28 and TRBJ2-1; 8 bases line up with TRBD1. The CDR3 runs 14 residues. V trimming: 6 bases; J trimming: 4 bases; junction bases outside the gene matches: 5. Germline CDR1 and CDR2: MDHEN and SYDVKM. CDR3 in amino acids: CASRGQVSYNEQFF. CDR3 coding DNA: TGTGCCAGCAGGGGACAGGTTTCGTACAATGAGCAGTTCTTC.

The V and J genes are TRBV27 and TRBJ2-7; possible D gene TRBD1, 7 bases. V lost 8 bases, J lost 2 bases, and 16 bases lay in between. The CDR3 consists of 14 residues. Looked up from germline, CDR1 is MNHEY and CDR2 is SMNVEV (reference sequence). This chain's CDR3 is CASSITGEAYEQYF. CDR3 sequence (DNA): TGTGCCAGCTCCATCACAGGGGAGGCCTACGAGCAGTACTTC.

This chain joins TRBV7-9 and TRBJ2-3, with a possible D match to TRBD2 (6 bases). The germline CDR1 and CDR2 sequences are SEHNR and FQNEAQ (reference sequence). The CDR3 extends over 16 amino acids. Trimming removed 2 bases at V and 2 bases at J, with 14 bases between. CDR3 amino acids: CASSLSSREITDTQYF. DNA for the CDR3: TGTGCCAGCAGCTTAAGTTCCCGGGAGATCACAGATACGCAGTATTTT. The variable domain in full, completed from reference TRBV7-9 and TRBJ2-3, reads DTGVSQNPRHKITKRGQNVTFRCDPISEHNRLYWYRQTLGQGPEFLTYFQNEAQLEKSRLLSDRFSAERPKGSFSTLEIQRTEQGDSAMYLCASSLSSREITDTQYFGPGTRLTVL.

The CDR3 DNA is TGTGCCAGCAGTGGGGAGGGACTATCCCGCTACGAGCAGTACTTC. Amino acid sequence: CASSGEGLSRYEQYF. This sequence joins TRBV27 and TRBJ2-7, with 7 bases matching TRBD2. The V and J ends lost 5 bases and 3 bases, in that order; junction bases with no gene match: 10. Germline assignment: CDR1 MNHEY and CDR2 SMNVEV (reference sequence). This CDR3 is 15 amino acids long.

Written as DNA, the CDR3 is TGTGCCAGCAGTGAACCCCCAACCAGGGTGGGGGGGACCCAGTACTTC. Its protein is CASSEPPTRVGGTQYF. This chain connects TRBV6-1 to TRBJ2-5; maybe TRBD2 (6 bases). V lost 2 bases and J lost 7, with 20 bases in between. The CDR3 has 16 amino acids. The V gene's germline CDR1 is MNHNS and CDR2 SASEGT.

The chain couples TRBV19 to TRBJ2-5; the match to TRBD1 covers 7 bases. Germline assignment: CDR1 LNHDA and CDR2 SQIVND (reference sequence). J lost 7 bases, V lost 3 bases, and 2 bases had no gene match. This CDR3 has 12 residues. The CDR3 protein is CASSMAGGTQYF. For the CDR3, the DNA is TGTGCCAGTAGTATGGCAGGGGGGACCCAGTACTTC.

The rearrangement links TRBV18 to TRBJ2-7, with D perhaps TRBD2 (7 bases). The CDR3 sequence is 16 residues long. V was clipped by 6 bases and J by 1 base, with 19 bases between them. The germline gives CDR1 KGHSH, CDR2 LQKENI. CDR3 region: CASSSPGGLVSYEQYF. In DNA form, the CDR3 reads TGTGCCAGCTCCTCTCCCGGGGGGCTAGTTTCCTACGAGCAGTACTTC.

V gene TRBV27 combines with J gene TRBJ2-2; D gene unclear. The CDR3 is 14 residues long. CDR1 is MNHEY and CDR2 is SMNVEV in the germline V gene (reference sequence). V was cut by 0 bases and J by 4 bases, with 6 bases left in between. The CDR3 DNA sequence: TGTGCCAGCAGTTTATCGGCTGCCACCGGGGAGCTGTTTTTT. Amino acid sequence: CASSLSAATGELFF.

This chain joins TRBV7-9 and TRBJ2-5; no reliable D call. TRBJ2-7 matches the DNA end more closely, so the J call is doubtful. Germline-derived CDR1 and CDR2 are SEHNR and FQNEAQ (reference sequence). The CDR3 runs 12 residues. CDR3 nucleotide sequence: TGTGCCAGCAGCCAAACGACCTACGAGCAGTACTTC. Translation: CASSQTTYEQYF.

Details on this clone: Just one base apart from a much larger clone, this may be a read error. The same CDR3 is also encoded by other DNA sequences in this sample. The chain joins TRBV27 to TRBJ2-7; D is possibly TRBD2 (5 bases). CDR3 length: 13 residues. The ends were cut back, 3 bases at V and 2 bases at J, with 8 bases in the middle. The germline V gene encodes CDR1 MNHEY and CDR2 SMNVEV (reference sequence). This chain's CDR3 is CASSLGSPYEQYF. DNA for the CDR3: TGTGCCAGCAGTTTGGGGAGCCCCTACGAGCAGTACTTC.

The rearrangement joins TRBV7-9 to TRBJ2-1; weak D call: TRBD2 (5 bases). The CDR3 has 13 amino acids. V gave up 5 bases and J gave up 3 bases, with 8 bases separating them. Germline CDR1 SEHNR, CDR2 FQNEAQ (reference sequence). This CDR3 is CASSTRDYNEQFF. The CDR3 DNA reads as TGTGCCAGCAGCACCCGGGACTACAATGAGCAGTTCTTC.

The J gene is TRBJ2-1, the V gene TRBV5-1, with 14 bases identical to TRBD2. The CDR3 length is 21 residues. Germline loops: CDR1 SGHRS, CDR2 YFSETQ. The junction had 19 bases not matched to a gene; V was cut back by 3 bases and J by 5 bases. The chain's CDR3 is CASSSVYLGTSGSSEDNEQFF. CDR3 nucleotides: TGCGCCAGCAGCTCGGTGTACTTGGGGACTAGCGGGAGCTCCGAGGACAATGAGCAGTTCTTC.

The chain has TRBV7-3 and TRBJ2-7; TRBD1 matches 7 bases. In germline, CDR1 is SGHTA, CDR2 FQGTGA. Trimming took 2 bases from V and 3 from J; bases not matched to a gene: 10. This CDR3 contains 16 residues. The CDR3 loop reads CASSLAGDSAFYEQYF. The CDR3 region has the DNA TGTGCCAGCAGCTTAGCCGGGGACAGCGCCTTCTACGAGCAGTACTTC.

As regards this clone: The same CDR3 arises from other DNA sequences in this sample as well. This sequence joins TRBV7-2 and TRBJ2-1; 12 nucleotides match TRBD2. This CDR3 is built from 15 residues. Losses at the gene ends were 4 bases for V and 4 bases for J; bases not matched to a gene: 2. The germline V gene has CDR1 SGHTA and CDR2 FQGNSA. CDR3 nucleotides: TGTGCCAGCAGCTCGCTAGCGGGAGGGTACAATGAGCAGTTCTTC. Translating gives CASSSLAGGYNEQFF.

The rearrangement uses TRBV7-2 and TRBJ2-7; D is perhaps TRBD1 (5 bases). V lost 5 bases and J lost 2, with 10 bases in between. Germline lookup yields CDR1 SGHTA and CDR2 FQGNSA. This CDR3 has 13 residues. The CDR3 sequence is CASSDRQPYEQYF. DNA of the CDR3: TGTGCCAGCAGCGACCGACAGCCCTACGAGCAGTACTTC.

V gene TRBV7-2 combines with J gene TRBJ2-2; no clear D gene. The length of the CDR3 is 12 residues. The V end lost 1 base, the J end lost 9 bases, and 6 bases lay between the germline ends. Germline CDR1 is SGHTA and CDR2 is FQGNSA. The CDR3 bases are TGTGCCAGCAGCTTAGGAGCGTGGGAGCTGTTTTTT. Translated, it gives CASSLGAWELFF.

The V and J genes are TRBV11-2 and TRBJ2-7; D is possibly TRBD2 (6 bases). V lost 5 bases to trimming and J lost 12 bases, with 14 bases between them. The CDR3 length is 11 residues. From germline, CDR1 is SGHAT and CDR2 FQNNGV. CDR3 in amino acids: CASSADGEAYF. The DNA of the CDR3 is TGTGCCAGCAGCGCAGATGGGGAGGCGTACTTC.

The CDR3 sequence: CAWRPQGSPLHF. In nucleotides, the CDR3 is TGTGCCTGGAGGCCGCAGGGTTCACCCCTCCACTTT. The chain recombines TRBV30 with TRBJ1-6; D is possibly TRBD1 (5 bases). The germline V gene encodes CDR1 GTSNPN and CDR2 SVGIG (reference sequence). The CDR3 has 12 amino acids. V was cut by 3 bases and J by 9 bases, with 9 bases left in between.

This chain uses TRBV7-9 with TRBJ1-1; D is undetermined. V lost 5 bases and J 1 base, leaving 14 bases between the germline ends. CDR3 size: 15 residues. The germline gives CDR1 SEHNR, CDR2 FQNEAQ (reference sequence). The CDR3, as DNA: TGTGCCAGCAGCCCCCGGGAGGGCCAGAACACTGAAGCTTTCTTT. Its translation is CASSPREGQNTEAFF.

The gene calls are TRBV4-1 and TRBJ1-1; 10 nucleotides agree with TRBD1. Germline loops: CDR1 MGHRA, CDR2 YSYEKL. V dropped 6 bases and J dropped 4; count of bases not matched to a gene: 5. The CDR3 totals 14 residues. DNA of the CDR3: TGCGCCAGCAGAAGGGACAGGGGATTCACTGAAGCTTTCTTT. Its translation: CASRRDRGFTEAFF.

Here the CDR3 reads CASSPRAVSDEQYF. Here the CDR3 DNA reads TGTGCCAGCAGCCCACGGGCGGTATCCGACGAGCAGTACTTC. This sequence joins TRBV27 and TRBJ2-7; D ambiguous. V lost 6 bases and J lost 5, with 17 bases in between. The CDR3 spans 14 residues. The germline V gene encodes CDR1 MNHEY and CDR2 SMNVEV (reference sequence).

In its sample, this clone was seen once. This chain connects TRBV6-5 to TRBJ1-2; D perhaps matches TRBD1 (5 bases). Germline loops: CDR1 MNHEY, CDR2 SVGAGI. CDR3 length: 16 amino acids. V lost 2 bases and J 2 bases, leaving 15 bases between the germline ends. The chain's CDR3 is CASSYEVSGWNYGYTF. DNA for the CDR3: TGTGCCAGCAGTTACGAAGTCTCAGGGTGGAACTATGGCTACACCTTC.

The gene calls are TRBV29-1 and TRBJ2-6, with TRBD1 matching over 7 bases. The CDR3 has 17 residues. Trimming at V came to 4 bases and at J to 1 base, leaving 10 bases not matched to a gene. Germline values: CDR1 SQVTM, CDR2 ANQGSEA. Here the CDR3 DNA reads TGCAGCGTTGCGGGGAAGGGGGCAGGTTCTGGGGCCAACGTCCTGACTTTC. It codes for CSVAGKGAGSGANVLTF.

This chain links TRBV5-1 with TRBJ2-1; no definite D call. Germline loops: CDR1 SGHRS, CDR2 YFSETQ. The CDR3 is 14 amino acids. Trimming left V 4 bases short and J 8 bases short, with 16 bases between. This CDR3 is CASSASARGHEQFF. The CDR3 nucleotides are TGCGCCAGCAGCGCATCGGCCAGAGGCCATGAGCAGTTCTTC. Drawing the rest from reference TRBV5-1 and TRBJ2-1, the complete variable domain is KAGVTQTPRYLIKTRGQQVTLSCSPISGHRSVSWYQQTPGQGLQFLFEYFSETQRNKGNFPGRFSGRQFSNSRSEMNVSTLELGDSALYLCASSASARGHEQFFGPGTRLTVL.

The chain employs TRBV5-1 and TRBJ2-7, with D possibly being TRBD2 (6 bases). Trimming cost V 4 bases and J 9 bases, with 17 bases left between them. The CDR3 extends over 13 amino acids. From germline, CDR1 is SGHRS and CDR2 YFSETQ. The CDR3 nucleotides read TGCGCCAGCAGCGGATTGGAGGGCCCGGGGCAGTACTTC. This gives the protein CASSGLEGPGQYF.

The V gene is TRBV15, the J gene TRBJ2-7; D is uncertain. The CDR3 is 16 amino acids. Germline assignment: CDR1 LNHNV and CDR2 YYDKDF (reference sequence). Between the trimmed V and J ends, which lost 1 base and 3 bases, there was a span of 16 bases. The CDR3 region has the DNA TGTGCCACCAGCAGAGGGACCGAGGCAGTTTACTACGAGCAGTACTTC. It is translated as CATSRGTEAVYYEQYF.